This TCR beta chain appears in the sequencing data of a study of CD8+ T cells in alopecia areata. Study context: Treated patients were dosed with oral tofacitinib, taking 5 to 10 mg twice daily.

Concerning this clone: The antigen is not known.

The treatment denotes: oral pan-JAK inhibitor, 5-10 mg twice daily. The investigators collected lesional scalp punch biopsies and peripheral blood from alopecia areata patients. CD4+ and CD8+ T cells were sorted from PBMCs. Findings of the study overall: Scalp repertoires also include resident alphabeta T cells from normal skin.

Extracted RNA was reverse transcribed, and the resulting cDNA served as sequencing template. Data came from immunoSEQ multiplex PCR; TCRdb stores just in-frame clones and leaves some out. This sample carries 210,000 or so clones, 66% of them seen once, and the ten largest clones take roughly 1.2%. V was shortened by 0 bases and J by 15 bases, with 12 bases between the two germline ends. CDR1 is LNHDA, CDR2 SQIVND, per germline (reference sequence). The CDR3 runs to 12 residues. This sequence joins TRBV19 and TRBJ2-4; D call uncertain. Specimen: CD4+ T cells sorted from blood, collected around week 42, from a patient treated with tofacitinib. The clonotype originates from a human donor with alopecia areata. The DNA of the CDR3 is TGTGCCAGTAGTATAGATCGTAGGACGGCGTACTTC. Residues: CASSIDRRTAYF.